This entry lists 20 T cell receptor beta chains sequenced from one sample in a study of cytomegalovirus exposure and HLA in healthy donors. The primer mix had 60 Vbeta and 13 Jbeta primers. Data came from immunoSEQ multiplex PCR; TCRdb stores just in-frame clones and leaves some out. The sample has 110,000 or so clones, about 70% seen once. The specimen was PBMCs. The origin of the receptors is a human donor in good health.

V is TRBV27 and J is TRBJ2-5; the match to TRBD1 covers 7 bases. CDR3 length: 11 residues. J lost 11 bases, V lost 6 bases, and 6 bases had no gene match. Germline V gene data show CDR1 as MNHEY and CDR2 as SMNVEV (reference sequence). CDR3 protein: CASSLGGVQYF. The CDR3 DNA is TGTGCCAGCAGCCTAGGGGGCGTGCAGTACTTC.

The gene calls are TRBV7-8 and TRBJ1-2; D ambiguous. Trimming removed 5 bases from V and 4 bases from J, with 14 bases in between. CDR3 size: 14 residues. CDR1 and CDR2 (germline): SGHVS, FQNEAQ. The DNA for the CDR3 is TGTGCCAGCAGCCAAAGAGAGGGTAGCTATGGCTACACCTTC. Its protein product is CASSQREGSYGYTF.

In regard to this clone: An end of the junction does not agree with germline; a read error may underlie this. The rearrangement links TRBV7-3 to TRBJ2-3; no firm D call. The CDR3 loop spans 13 amino acids. In germline, CDR1 is SGHTA, CDR2 FQGTGA. The CDR3 spells CASSLIATDTQCF. DNA for the CDR3: TGTGCCAGCAGCTTAATTGCCACAGATACGCAGTGTTTT.

The J gene is TRBJ2-4, the V gene TRBV10-3, with 8 bases lining up with TRBD2. The J segment lost 9 bases and the V segment lost 9 bases, leaving 13 bases of the junction unmatched. CDR1 is ENHRY, CDR2 SYGVKD, per germline. This CDR3 contains 14 residues. The CDR3 protein is CAISQTSEPGIQYF. Here the CDR3 DNA reads TGTGCCATATCCCAGACTAGCGAACCGGGCATTCAGTACTTC.

This rearrangement joins TRBV21-1 to TRBJ1-2; the DNA was not used to check the table's D call, TRBD1. TRBV21-1 is termed a pseudogene. This CDR3 is 12 amino acids long. CDR3 protein: CASSKARGGYTF. In nucleotides, the CDR3 is TGTGCCAGCAGCAAAGCCAGGGGCGGCTACACCTTC.

The V call is TRBV6-6, the J call TRBJ1-2, with 8 bases fitting TRBD1. The trim removed 0 bases at V and 7 bases at J, leaving 7 bases unmatched. Germline CDR1 and CDR2: MNHNY and SVGAGI (reference sequence). The CDR3 covers 15 residues. CDR3 in amino acids: CASSYSIEDRGGYTF. The CDR3 bases are TGTGCCAGCAGTTACTCGATCGAAGACAGGGGTGGCTACACCTTC.

There are a few counts of this clone. The chain has TRBV5-1 and TRBJ2-7; a weak D match, TRBD1 (5 bases). The V and J ends lost 3 bases and 2 bases respectively, with 15 bases between them. The germline V gene encodes CDR1 SGHRS and CDR2 YFSETQ. The CDR3 is made up of 15 amino acids. Written as DNA, the CDR3 is TGCGCCAGCAGCTCTCCTGACAGCTTTGCCTACGAGCAGTACTTC. The encoded protein is CASSSPDSFAYEQYF.

This chain's CDR3 is CASSLFIQGANRYEKLFF. The CDR3 DNA reads as TGTGCCAGCAGCTTATTCATTCAGGGGGCGAATAGGTACGAAAAACTGTTTTTT. The genes are TRBV7-9 and TRBJ1-4, with 8 bases lining up with TRBD1. Germline V gene lookup returns CDR1 SEHNR and CDR2 FQNEAQ (reference sequence). There are 18 residues in the CDR3. V gave up 2 bases and J gave up 8 bases; unmatched junction bases: 16.

The chain combines TRBV19 with TRBJ1-1; D remains unclear. The CDR3 contains 14 residues. V shed 3 bases and J shed 4 bases, with 12 bases lying between them. From germline, CDR1 is LNHDA and CDR2 SQIVND (reference sequence). This CDR3 is CASSIRFPSTEAFF. The CDR3, as DNA: TGTGCCAGTAGTATCAGATTCCCATCCACTGAAGCTTTCTTT.

The rearrangement uses TRBV30 and TRBJ2-1; 13 nucleotides agree with TRBD2. Germline V gene sequence: CDR1 GTSNPN, CDR2 SVGIG (reference sequence). The CDR3 runs to 15 residues. The V segment lost 0 bases and the J segment 9 bases; nucleotides outside the gene matches: 5. The CDR3, as DNA: TGTGCCTGGAGTGTAGGACTAGCGGGAGCCGGTGAGCAGTTCTTC. This codes for CAWSVGLAGAGEQFF.

This clone was counted only a few times. The chain carries TRBV7-3 and TRBJ1-1; D not resolved. Germline V CDR1 and CDR2: SGHTA, FQGTGA. The CDR3 loop spans 15 amino acids. The V and J ends lost 0 bases and 1 base respectively, with 9 bases between them. The CDR3: CASSLTQDTNTEAFF. In nucleotides, the CDR3 is TGTGCCAGCAGCTTAACACAAGACACGAACACTGAAGCTTTCTTT.

V and J are TRBV2 and TRBJ2-7; a possible D gene is TRBD1 (6 bases). Germline values: CDR1 SNHLY, CDR2 FYNNEI. The CDR3 totals 13 residues. With 5 bases removed from V and 2 bases from J, the gap between germline ends came to 10 bases. CDR3: CASSYGQTYEQYF. The CDR3 DNA reads as TGTGCCAGCAGTTACGGACAGACCTACGAGCAGTACTTC.

V is TRBV27 and J is TRBJ1-1, with a possible D match to TRBD1 (5 bases). From germline, CDR1 is MNHEY and CDR2 SMNVEV (reference sequence). CDR3 length equals 13 residues. The germline V and J ends were trimmed by 5 bases and 1 base, with 8 bases remaining between them. CDR3: CASSLTGNTEAFF. The DNA of the CDR3 is TGTGCCAGCAGTCTAACAGGGAACACTGAAGCTTTCTTT.

The chain carries TRBV7-2 and TRBJ2-3; possibly TRBD2 for D (5 bases). Between the trimmed V and J ends, which lost 3 bases and 2 bases, there was a span of 12 bases. The CDR3 covers 15 residues. The germline gives CDR1 SGHTA, CDR2 FQGNSA. The CDR3: CASSFRSGYTDTQYF. DNA for the CDR3: TGTGCCAGCAGCTTTCGGAGCGGTTACACAGATACGCAGTATTTT.

The chain couples TRBV28 to TRBJ1-2, with a weak D call TRBD1 (5 bases). Germline loops: CDR1 MDHEN, CDR2 SYDVKM. The CDR3 consists of 15 residues. Between the trimmed V and J ends, which lost 5 bases and 7 bases, there was a span of 20 bases. The CDR3 loop is CASSGFAGSLPGYTF. CDR3 bases: TGTGCCAGCAGTGGTTTCGCAGGGTCCCTTCCTGGCTACACCTTC.

The V and J genes are TRBV30 and TRBJ1-2, with D unresolved. CDR1 is GTSNPN and CDR2 is SVGIG in the germline V gene (reference sequence). Trimming shortened V by 2 bases and J by 1 base, and 11 bases separated the two germline ends. The CDR3 is 14 residues long. The CDR3 bases are TGTGCCTGGAGTAGGGAGAGTCTTAACTATGGCTACACCTTC. Translating it yields CAWSRESLNYGYTF.

This chain links TRBV7-8 with TRBJ2-1, with 8 bases that match TRBD2. Trimming removed 2 bases from V and 0 bases from J; junction bases left unmatched: 9. CDR1 and CDR2 (germline): SGHVS, FQNEAQ. The CDR3 loop spans 18 amino acids. CDR3 sequence: CASSLRETSASSYNEQFF. In DNA form, the CDR3 reads TGTGCCAGCAGCTTACGCGAGACTAGCGCCAGCTCCTACAATGAGCAGTTCTTC.

The chain uses TRBV9 and TRBJ2-7, with D maybe TRBD1 (6 bases). V gave up 0 bases and J gave up 3 bases, with 25 bases separating them. Germline V gives CDR1 SGDLS, CDR2 YYNGEE. The CDR3 loop spans 19 amino acids. The CDR3 loop reads CASSVATESVMGDNYEQYF. CDR3 sequence (DNA): TGTGCCAGCAGCGTAGCTACAGAGTCTGTCATGGGGGACAACTACGAGCAGTACTTC.

This chain links TRBV5-1 with TRBJ2-7; 8 bases map to TRBD2. The CDR3 loop spans 15 amino acids. V gave up 4 bases and J gave up 2 bases; unmatched junction bases: 8. Germline V gene sequence: CDR1 SGHRS, CDR2 YFSETQ. The CDR3 DNA reads TGCGCCAGCAGCCAAACGGGGGGGCCTGCCTACGAGCAGTACTTC. Translated: CASSQTGGPAYEQYF.

This rearrangement joins TRBV14 to TRBJ1-1, with a possible D match to TRBD1 (5 bases). The CDR3 runs 14 residues. Deletions cut 5 bases from V and 3 bases from J, with 13 bases between. Germline V lookup: CDR1 SGHDN, CDR2 FVKESK. The CDR3 DNA reads as TGTGCCAGCAGCGTGCGGGACGGGGACACTGAAGCTTTCTTT. Protein: CASSVRDGDTEAFF.